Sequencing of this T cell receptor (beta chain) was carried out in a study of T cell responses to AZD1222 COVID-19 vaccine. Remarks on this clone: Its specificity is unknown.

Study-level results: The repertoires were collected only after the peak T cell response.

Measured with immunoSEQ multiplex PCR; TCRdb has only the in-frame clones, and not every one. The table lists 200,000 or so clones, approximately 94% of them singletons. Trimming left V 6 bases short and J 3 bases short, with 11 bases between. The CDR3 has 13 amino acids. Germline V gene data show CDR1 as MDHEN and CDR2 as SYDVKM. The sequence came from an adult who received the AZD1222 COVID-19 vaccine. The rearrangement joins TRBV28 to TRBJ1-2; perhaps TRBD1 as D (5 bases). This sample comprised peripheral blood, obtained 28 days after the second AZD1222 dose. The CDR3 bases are TGTGCCAGCAGCCCGAGGGACTACTATGGCTACACCTTC. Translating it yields CASSPRDYYGYTF.